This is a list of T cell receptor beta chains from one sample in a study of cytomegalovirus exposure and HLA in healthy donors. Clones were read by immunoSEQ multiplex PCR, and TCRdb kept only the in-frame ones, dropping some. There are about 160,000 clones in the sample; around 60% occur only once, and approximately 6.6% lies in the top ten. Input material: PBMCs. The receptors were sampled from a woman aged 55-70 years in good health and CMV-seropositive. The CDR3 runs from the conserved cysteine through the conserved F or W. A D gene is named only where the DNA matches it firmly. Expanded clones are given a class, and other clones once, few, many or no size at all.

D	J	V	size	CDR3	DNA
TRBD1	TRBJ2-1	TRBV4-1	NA	CASSQDVAGQGSNEQFF	TGCGCCAGCAGCCAAGATGTCGCGGGACAGGGGAGCAATGAGCAGTTCTTC
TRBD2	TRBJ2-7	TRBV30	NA	CAFGRTTYEQYF	TGTGCCTTCGGGAGGACTACCTACGAGCAGTACTTC
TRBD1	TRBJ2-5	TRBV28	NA	CASSPLRDSEETQYF	TGTGCCAGCAGTCCTCTCCGGGACAGCGAAGAGACCCAGTACTTC
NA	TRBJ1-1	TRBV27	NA	CASPGARRVTEAFF	TGTGCCAGCCCCGGGGCTCGGAGGGTTACTGAAGCTTTCTTT
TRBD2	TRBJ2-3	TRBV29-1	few	CSVEGAGVVDTQYF	TGCAGCGTTGAAGGGGCGGGAGTCGTAGATACGCAGTATTTT
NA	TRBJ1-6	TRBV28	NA	CASSSPGGGFNSPLHF	TGTGCCAGCAGTTCCCCCGGCGGAGGGTTTAATTCACCCCTCCACTTT
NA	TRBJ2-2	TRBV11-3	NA	CASSLATGRTGELFF	TGTGCCAGCAGCTTAGCGACAGGACGGACCGGGGAGCTGTTTTTT
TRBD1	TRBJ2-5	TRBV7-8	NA	CASSSPGQQETQYF	TGTGCCAGCAGTTCCCCGGGACAGCAAGAGACCCAGTACTTC
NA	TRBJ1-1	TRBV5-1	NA	CASSLQGGGGTEAFF	TGCGCCAGCAGCCTACAGGGAGGGGGTGGCACTGAAGCTTTCTTT
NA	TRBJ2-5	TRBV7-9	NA	CASSSHPPGYQETQYF	TGTGCCAGCAGCTCACACCCCCCGGGGTACCAAGAGACCCAGTACTTC
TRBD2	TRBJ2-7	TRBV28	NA	CASSQGLAGGISYEQYF	TGTGCCAGCAGTCAAGGACTAGCGGGAGGCATCTCCTACGAGCAGTACTTC
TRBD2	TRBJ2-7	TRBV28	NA	CASSWAGTSGRHYF	TGTGCCAGCAGTTGGGCCGGGACTAGCGGGCGGCACTACTTC
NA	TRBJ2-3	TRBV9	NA	CASRQGGTQYF	TGTGCCAGCAGACAGGGCGGTACGCAGTATTTT
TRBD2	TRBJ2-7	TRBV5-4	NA	CASKTTAGTSGYEQYF	TGTGCCAGCAAGACTACCGCCGGGACTAGCGGTTACGAGCAGTACTTC
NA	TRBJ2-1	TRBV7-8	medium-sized	CASSFAGLSNEQFF	TGTGCCAGCAGCTTCGCGGGACTGTCCAATGAGCAGTTCTTC
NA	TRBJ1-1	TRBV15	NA	CATSRDVGGGGEAFF	TGTGCCACCAGCAGAGATGTGGGGGGCGGGGGTGAAGCTTTCTTT
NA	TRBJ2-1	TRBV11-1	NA	CASSLIAETSNEQFF	TGTGCCAGCAGCTTAATAGCCGAGACCAGCAATGAGCAGTTCTTC
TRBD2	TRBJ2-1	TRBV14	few	CASSIMTSGSGNEQFF	TGTGCCAGCAGCATTATGACTAGCGGGAGTGGTAATGAGCAGTTCTTC
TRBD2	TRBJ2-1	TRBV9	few	CASSAAGTSGPYNEQFF	TGTGCCAGCAGCGCGGCTGGGACTAGCGGGCCGTACAATGAGCAGTTCTTC
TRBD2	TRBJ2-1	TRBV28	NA	CASSPRLAGGHNEQFF	TGTGCCAGCAGCCCTCGACTAGCGGGAGGTCACAATGAGCAGTTCTTC
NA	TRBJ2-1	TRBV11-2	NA	CASSLVGDLYNEQFF	TGTGCCAGCAGCTTAGTGGGAGATCTCTACAATGAGCAGTTCTTC
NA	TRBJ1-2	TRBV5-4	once	CASSLSGNYGYTF	TGTGCCAGCAGCTTATCAGGGAACTATGGCTACACCTTC
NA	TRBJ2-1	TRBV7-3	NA	CASSLRLLYNEQFF	TGTGCCAGCAGCTTAAGACTTCTGTACAATGAGCAGTTCTTC
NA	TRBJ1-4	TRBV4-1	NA	CASSRTLTAATNEKLFF	TGCGCCAGCAGCCGGACCCTGACAGCTGCAACTAATGAAAAACTGTTTTTT
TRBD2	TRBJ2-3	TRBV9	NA	CASSVGSTSGSTDTQYF	TGTGCCAGCAGCGTAGGAAGTACTAGCGGGAGCACAGATACGCAGTATTTT
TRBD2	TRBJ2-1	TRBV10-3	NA	CAISRGSNGGEQFF	TGTGCCATCAGTCGCGGGAGCAACGGGGGTGAGCAGTTCTTC
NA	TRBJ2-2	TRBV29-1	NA	CSVEGRGINTGELFF	TGCAGCGTTGAAGGAAGGGGGATTAACACCGGGGAGCTGTTTTTT
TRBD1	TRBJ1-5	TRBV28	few	CASTPGQINQPQHF	TGTGCCAGCACCCCGGGACAGATAAATCAGCCCCAGCATTTT
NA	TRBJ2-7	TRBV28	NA	CASSDYLGVGEQYF	TGTGCCAGCAGTGACTACCTAGGAGTTGGGGAGCAGTACTTC
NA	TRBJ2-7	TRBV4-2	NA	CASSQGGAGGYEQYF	TGTGCCAGCAGCCAAGGGGGGGCAGGGGGCTACGAGCAGTACTTC
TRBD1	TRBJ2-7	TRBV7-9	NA	CARNRGRKLEQYF	TGTGCCAGAAACAGGGGGCGGAAGCTCGAGCAGTACTTC
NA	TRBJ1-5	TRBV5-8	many	CASSLVGANQPQHF	TGTGCCAGCAGCTTGGTCGGAGCAAATCAGCCCCAGCATTTT
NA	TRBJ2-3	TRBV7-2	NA	CASRGPTGQITDTQYF	TGTGCCAGCAGGGGACCCACGGGACAAATCACAGATACGCAGTATTTT
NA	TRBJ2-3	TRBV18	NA	CASSMGGNTDTQYF	TGTGCCAGCTCGATGGGAGGTAACACAGATACGCAGTATTTT
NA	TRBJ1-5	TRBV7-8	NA	CASSFSGSDQPQHF	TGTGCCAGCAGTTTTTCGGGGTCTGATCAGCCCCAGCATTTT
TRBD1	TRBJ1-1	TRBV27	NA	CASRPGTVNTEAFF	TGTGCCAGCAGACCCGGGACAGTCAACACTGAAGCTTTCTTT
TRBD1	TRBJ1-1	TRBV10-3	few	CAISTRQGDTEDFF	TGTGCCATCAGTACTCGACAGGGGGACACTGAAGATTTCTTT
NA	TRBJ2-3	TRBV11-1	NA	CASSILRGTGTQYF	TGTGCCAGCAGCATCCTAAGGGGGACGGGTACGCAGTATTTT
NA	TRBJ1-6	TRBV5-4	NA	CASSFLSEGGSPLHF	TGTGCCAGCAGCTTCCTATCAGAAGGGGGTTCACCCCTCCACTTT
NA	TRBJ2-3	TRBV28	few	CASMGRPTDTQYF	TGTGCCAGCATGGGCAGGCCCACAGATACGCAGTATTTT
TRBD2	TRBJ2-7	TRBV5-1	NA	CASSYLAGATYEQYF	TGCGCCAGCAGCTATTTAGCGGGAGCGACCTACGAGCAGTACTTC
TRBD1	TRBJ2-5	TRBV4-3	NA	CASSQSGTGAWVQETQYF	TGCGCCAGCAGCCAATCCGGGACAGGGGCCTGGGTACAAGAGACCCAGTACTTC
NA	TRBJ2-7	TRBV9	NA	CASSGADSYEQYF	TGTGCCAGCAGTGGAGCGGACTCCTACGAGCAGTACTTC
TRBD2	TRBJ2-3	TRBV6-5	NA	CASSWTSGRSGGTQYF	TGTGCCAGCAGTTGGACTAGCGGGAGGTCGGGGGGTACGCAGTATTTT
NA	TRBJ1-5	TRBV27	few	CASSLRGNQPQHF	TGTGCCAGCAGTTTACGAGGCAATCAGCCCCAGCATTTT
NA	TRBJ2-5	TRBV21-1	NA	CASSKGGQGQETQYF	TGTGCCAGCAGCAAAGGGGGACAGGGGCAAGAGACCCAGTACTTC
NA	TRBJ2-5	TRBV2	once	CASSERGTRETQYF	TGTGCCAGCAGTGAACGGGGAACACGAGAGACCCAGTACTTC
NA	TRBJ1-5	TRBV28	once	CASSPGVDQPQHF	TGTGCCAGCAGTCCAGGGGTTGATCAGCCCCAGCATTTT
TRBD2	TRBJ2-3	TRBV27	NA	CASSDRTSGRTDTQYF	TGTGCCAGCAGTGATAGGACTAGCGGGAGAACAGATACGCAGTATTTT
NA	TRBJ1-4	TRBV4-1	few	CASSQDRDSRKLFF	TGCGCCAGCAGCCAAGATCGAGACAGTCGAAAACTGTTTTTT
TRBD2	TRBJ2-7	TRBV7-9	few	CASSLAGTSGEQYF	TGTGCCAGCAGCTTAGCGGGGACTAGCGGAGAGCAGTACTTC
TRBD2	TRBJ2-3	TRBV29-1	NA	CSAERGRTDTQYF	TGCAGCGCCGAGCGGGGCCGCACAGATACGCAGTATTTT
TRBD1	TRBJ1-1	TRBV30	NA	CAWSRDSSEAFF	TGTGCCTGGAGTAGGGACAGTTCTGAAGCTTTCTTT
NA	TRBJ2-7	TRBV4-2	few	CASSQDRVGPYEQYF	TGTGCCAGCAGCCAAGATCGGGTGGGGCCCTACGAGCAGTACTTC